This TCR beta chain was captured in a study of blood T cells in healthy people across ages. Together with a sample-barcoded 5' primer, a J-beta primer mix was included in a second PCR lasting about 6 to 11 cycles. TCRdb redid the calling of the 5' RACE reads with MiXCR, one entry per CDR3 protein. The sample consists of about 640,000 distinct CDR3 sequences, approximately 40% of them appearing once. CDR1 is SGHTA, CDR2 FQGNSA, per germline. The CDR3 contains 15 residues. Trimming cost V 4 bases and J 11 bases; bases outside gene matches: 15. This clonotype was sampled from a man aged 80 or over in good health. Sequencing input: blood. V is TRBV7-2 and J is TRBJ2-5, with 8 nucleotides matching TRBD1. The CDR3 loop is CASSYDRGLGDEQYF. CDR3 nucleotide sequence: TGTGCCAGCAGCTACGACAGGGGATTAGGGGATGAGCAGTACTTC.